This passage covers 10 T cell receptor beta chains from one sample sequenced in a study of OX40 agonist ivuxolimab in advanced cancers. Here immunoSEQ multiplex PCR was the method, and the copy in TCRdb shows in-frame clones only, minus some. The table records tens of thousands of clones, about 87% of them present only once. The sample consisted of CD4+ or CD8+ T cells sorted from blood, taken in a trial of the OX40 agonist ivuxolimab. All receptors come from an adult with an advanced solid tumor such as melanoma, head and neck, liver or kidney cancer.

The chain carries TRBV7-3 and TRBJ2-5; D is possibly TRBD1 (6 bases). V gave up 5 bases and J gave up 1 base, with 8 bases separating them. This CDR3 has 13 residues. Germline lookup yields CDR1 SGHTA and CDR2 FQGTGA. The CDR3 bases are TGTGCCAGCAGCCCGACAGGCCAAGAGACCCAGTACTTC. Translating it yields CASSPTGQETQYF.

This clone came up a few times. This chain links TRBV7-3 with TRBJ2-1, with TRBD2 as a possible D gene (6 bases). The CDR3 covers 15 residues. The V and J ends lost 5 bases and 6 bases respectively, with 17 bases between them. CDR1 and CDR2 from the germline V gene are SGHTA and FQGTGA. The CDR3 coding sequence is TGTGCCAGCAGCACGGGGACTCCAGCCGCCAATGAGCAGTTCTTC. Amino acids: CASSTGTPAANEQFF.

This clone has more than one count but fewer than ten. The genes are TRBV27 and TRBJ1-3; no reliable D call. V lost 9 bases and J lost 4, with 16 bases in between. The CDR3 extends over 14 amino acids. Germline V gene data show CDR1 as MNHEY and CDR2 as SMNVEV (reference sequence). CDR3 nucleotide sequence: TGTGCCAGTGCTCCCCAGAACCCGGGAAACACCATATATTTT. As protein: CASAPQNPGNTIYF.

The CDR3 here is CAIRSVYEQYF. CDR3 in DNA: TGTGCCATCAGATCGGTTTACGAGCAGTACTTC. The chain employs TRBV10-3 and TRBJ2-7; D gene ambiguous. CDR1 and CDR2 from the germline V gene are ENHRY and SYGVKD. Trimming removed 6 bases from V and 4 bases from J, with 7 bases in between. This CDR3 region has 11 residues.

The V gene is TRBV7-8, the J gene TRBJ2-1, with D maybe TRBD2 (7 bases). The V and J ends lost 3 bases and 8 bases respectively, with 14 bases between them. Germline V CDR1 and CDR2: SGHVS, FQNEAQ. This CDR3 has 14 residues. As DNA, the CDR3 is TGTGCCAGCAGCTTGGGGGGGGGCCTAGATGAGCAGTTCTTC. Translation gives CASSLGGGLDEQFF.

Here the CDR3 reads CASKVEGTDTGELFF. CDR3 DNA: TGTGCCAGCAAGGTTGAGGGGACCGACACCGGGGAGCTGTTTTTT. This chain links TRBV2 with TRBJ2-2; either TRBD1 or TRBD2 may fit D (5 bases each). Germline V gene lookup returns CDR1 SNHLY and CDR2 FYNNEI. CDR3 length: 15 amino acids. Trimming took 7 bases from V and 3 from J, leaving 15 bases between them.

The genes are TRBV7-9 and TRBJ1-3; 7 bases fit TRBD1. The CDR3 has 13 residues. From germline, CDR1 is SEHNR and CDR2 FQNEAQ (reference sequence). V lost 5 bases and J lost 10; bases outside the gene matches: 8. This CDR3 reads CASSAVAGGTIYF. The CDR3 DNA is TGTGCCAGCAGCGCGGTGGCAGGGGGAACCATATATTTT.

The CDR3 region is CASSVDRVWKSGYTF. CDR3 DNA sequence: TGTGCCAGCAGTGTGGACAGGGTTTGGAAGTCGGGCTACACCTTC. J is TRBJ1-2 and V is TRBV5-4; the match to TRBD1 covers 8 bases. Germline assignment: CDR1 SGHNT and CDR2 YYREEE (reference sequence). There are 15 residues in the CDR3. The V and J ends lost 5 bases and 8 bases, in that order; junction bases with no gene match: 14.

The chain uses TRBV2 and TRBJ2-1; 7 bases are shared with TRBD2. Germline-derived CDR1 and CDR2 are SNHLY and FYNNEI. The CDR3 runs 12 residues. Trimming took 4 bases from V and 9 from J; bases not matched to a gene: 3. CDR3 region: CASSGGRAEQFF. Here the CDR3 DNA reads TGTGCCAGCAGTGGAGGGAGGGCTGAGCAGTTCTTC.

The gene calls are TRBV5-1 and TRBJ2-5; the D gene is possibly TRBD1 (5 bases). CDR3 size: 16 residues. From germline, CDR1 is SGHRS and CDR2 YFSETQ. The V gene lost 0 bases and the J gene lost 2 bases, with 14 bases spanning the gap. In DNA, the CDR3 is TGCGCCAGCAGCTTGGCATATAGGGGCGGACAAGAGACCCAGTACTTC. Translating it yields CASSLAYRGGQETQYF. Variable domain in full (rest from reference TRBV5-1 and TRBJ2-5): KAGVTQTPRYLIKTRGQQVTLSCSPISGHRSVSWYQQTPGQGLQFLFEYFSETQRNKGNFPGRFSGRQFSNSRSEMNVSTLELGDSALYLCASSLAYRGGQETQYFGPGTRLLVL.